The 20 T cell receptor beta chains presented below share a single source sample, sequenced in a study of response to subunit inactivated influenza vaccine. TCRdb re-called the RT-PCR reads through MiXCR, storing one row per CDR3 protein. Among a few hundred thousand distinct CDR3 sequences, about a tenth were seen once, and the ten largest hold 10% to 15%. This specimen was PBMCs from blood, taken 45 days after vaccination. These receptors all stem from a man in his forties or fifties who received an inactivated influenza vaccine.

The chain recombines TRBV12-3 or TRBV12-4 with TRBJ1-3; maybe TRBD1 (5 bases). V dropped 5 bases and J dropped 4 bases, with 12 bases sitting between them. The CDR3 is 14 amino acids. In nucleotides, the CDR3 is TGTGCCAGCAGTCTAGGGGATATCGGAAACACCATATATTTT. Translating it yields CASSLGDIGNTIYF.

As to this clonotype: This may be a read error: a much more frequent sequence differs by one nucleotide. This chain connects TRBV4-2 to TRBJ2-3, with TRBD2 matching 9 bases. The CDR3 is made up of 19 amino acids. With V trimmed by 3 bases and J by 2 bases, 15 bases remained unmatched. Germline values: CDR1 LGHNA, CDR2 YNFKEQ. The CDR3 DNA reads TGTGCCAGCAGCCAGTGGGGGCTAGCGGGAAGTATGGCCACAGATACGCAGTATTTT. It yields the protein CASSQWGLAGSMATDTQYF.

This clonotype was counted at least ten times. The CDR3: CASSLAVNTEAFF. The CDR3 DNA reads TGCGCCAGCAGTCTAGCGGTTAACACTGAAGCTTTCTTT. V and J are TRBV10-1 and TRBJ1-1; D unclear. The V end lost 5 bases, the J end lost 2 bases, and 9 bases lay between the germline ends. The germline gives CDR1 WNHNN, CDR2 SYGVQD (reference sequence). The CDR3 has 13 amino acids.

This clonotype has a count of ten or more. This chain connects TRBV12-3 or TRBV12-4 to TRBJ1-2; D is unresolved. The CDR3 is 13 residues long. Trimming removed 8 bases at V and 3 bases at J, with 13 bases between. The CDR3 DNA reads TGTGCCAGCGCACGGTGGTCAGACTATGGCTACACCTTC. Its protein is CASARWSDYGYTF.

This clonotype was seen a handful of times. The rearrangement links TRBV20-1 to TRBJ2-5; the D gene is possibly TRBD2 (6 bases). There are 15 residues in the CDR3. V shed 2 bases and J shed 4 bases, with 17 bases lying between them. Germline V gene sequence: CDR1 DFQATT, CDR2 SNEGSKA (reference sequence). The CDR3 protein is CSARRQTRTGETQYF. The CDR3 coding sequence is TGCAGTGCTAGAAGGCAGACTAGGACGGGAGAGACCCAGTACTTC.

This chain connects TRBV12-3 or TRBV12-4 to TRBJ2-7; the D gene is possibly TRBD2 (6 bases). V dropped 7 bases and J dropped 3 bases, with 13 bases sitting between them. The CDR3 has 13 residues. The CDR3 sequence: CASKITSSYEQYF. CDR3 nucleotides: TGTGCCAGCAAGATAACTAGCAGCTACGAGCAGTACTTC.

This clonotype was seen many times. The V and J genes are TRBV12-3 or TRBV12-4 and TRBJ2-1; D gene uncertain. Trimming cost V 5 bases and J 0 bases, with 8 bases left between them. The CDR3 length is 14 residues. CDR3 sequence reads: CASSVASSYNEQFF. In DNA form, the CDR3 reads TGTGCCAGCAGTGTCGCGAGCTCCTACAATGAGCAGTTCTTC.

This clonotype was detected many times. One end of the junction does not line up with germline, which may come from a read error. V gene TRBV12-3 or TRBV12-4 combines with J gene TRBJ2-5, with D hard to call. This CDR3 has 14 amino acids. The DNA of the CDR3 is TGCGCCAGCAGCTTGGCCCGGAGCCAAGAGACCCAGTACTTC. Translation: CASSLARSQETQYF.

This clonotype was seen ten or more times. V is TRBV5-6 and J is TRBJ1-2; the match to TRBD1 covers 7 bases. This CDR3 comprises 15 residues. With V trimmed by 4 bases and J by 4 bases, 10 bases remained unmatched. Looked up from germline, CDR1 is SGHDT and CDR2 is YYEEEE. The CDR3 DNA sequence: TGTGCCAGCAGCCGACGGCAGACAGGGACCTATGGCTACACCTTC. Protein sequence: CASSRRQTGTYGYTF. Filled out from reference TRBV5-6 and TRBJ1-2, the complete variable domain reads DAGVTQSPTHLIKTRGQQVTLRCSPKSGHDTVSWYQQALGQGPQFIFQYYEEEERQRGNFPDRFSGHQFPNYSSELNVNALLLGDSALYLCASSRRQTGTYGYTFGSGTRLTVV.

The chain links TRBV20-1 to TRBJ2-7, with 7 positions matching TRBD1. CDR1 is DFQATT and CDR2 is SNEGSKA in the germline V gene (reference sequence). The V gene end was trimmed by 6 bases and the J gene end by 0 bases; junction bases not matched to a gene: 2. CDR3 length equals 12 residues. The CDR3, as DNA: TGCAGTGCGGGGGACAGCTCCTACGAGCAGTACTTC. It codes for CSAGDSSYEQYF.

The rearrangement joins TRBV20-1 to TRBJ2-3, with 9 bases that match TRBD2. The germline gives CDR1 DFQATT, CDR2 SNEGSKA (reference sequence). The V gene end was trimmed by 1 base and the J gene end by 6 bases; junction bases not matched to a gene: 5. The CDR3 totals 14 residues. The CDR3 DNA reads TGCAGTGCTAGAGTTGCGGGAGGGCCGGATACGCAGTATTTT. The encoded protein is CSARVAGGPDTQYF.

This clonotype was detected many times. V usage is TRBV4-2 and J usage is TRBJ2-5, with a possible D match to TRBD2 (7 bases). Germline V lookup: CDR1 LGHNA, CDR2 YNFKEQ. The V end lost 4 bases, the J end lost 5 bases, and 17 bases lay between the germline ends. The length of the CDR3 is 15 residues. CDR3 DNA: TGTGCCAGCAGCCCACGGCGGGGGCCGAGGGAGACCCAGTACTTC. It is translated as CASSPRRGPRETQYF.

This clonotype was recorded a few times. The chain combines TRBV28 with TRBJ2-5; D is ambiguous. V shed 8 bases and J shed 2 bases, with 6 bases lying between them. Germline V lookup: CDR1 MDHEN, CDR2 SYDVKM. There are 11 residues in the CDR3. The CDR3 is CASAGQETQYF. For the CDR3, the DNA is TGTGCCAGCGCAGGTCAAGAGACCCAGTACTTC.

This clonotype occurred many times. The rearrangement joins TRBV24-1 to TRBJ2-3; TRBD1 aligns across 9 bases. Germline CDR1 and CDR2: KGHDR and SFDVKD. The CDR3 spans 15 residues. J lost 1 base, V lost 6 bases, and 4 bases had no gene match. The CDR3 protein is CATSPTGGGTDTQYF. CDR3 DNA sequence: TGTGCCACCAGTCCGACAGGGGGTGGCACAGATACGCAGTATTTT.

This clonotype was detected only once. This chain connects TRBV21-1 to TRBJ2-3; the table assigns TRBD2, which was not confirmed against the DNA. TRBV21-1 is listed as a pseudogene. The CDR3 length is 17 residues. The CDR3 reads CASSPQVASGEGDTQYF. The CDR3 region has the DNA TGTGCCAGCAGTCCGCAAGTGGCTAGCGGGGAGGGAGATACGCAGTATTTT.

This clonotype was counted at least ten times. The genes are TRBV12-3 or TRBV12-4 and TRBJ2-1; possible D gene TRBD1, 7 bases. Deletions cut 5 bases from V and 8 bases from J, with 13 bases between. The CDR3 length is 13 residues. CDR3 region: CASSLGGGYEQFF. For the CDR3, the DNA is TGTGCCAGCAGTCTAGGAGGGGGCTATGAGCAGTTCTTC.

This clonotype occurred a few times. V gene TRBV15 combines with J gene TRBJ2-7, with 7 bases aligning to TRBD2. V trimming: 5 bases; J trimming: 5 bases; junction bases outside the gene matches: 6. Looked up from germline, CDR1 is LNHNV and CDR2 is YYDKDF (reference sequence). This CDR3 is 13 amino acids long. The CDR3: CATSLRTRDEQYF. CDR3 nucleotide sequence: TGTGCCACCAGCTTAAGGACTAGGGACGAGCAGTACTTC.

There are a few counts of this clonotype. The chain joins TRBV11-2 to TRBJ2-1; D perhaps matches TRBD2 (8 bases). V lost 2 bases to trimming and J lost 8 bases, with 22 bases between them. CDR1 SGHAT and CDR2 FQNNGV come from the germline V gene. The CDR3 consists of 17 residues. The CDR3 reads CASSLKIAGQPMDEQFF. CDR3 DNA sequence: TGTGCCAGCAGCTTAAAAATAGCGGGACAGCCGATGGATGAGCAGTTCTTC.

This clonotype was seen more than once but under ten times. Because the CDR3's place on the DNA is in doubt, the DNA is left out and the CDR3 is given as listed by TCRdb. V gene TRBV12-3 or TRBV12-4 combines with J gene TRBJ1-5; the table gives TRBD1 as D, unverified against the DNA. The CDR3 length is 15 residues, termini included. The CDR3 sequence: CASSFLAGGNQPQHF.

This clonotype has at least ten counts. The gene calls are TRBV7-8 and TRBJ2-7, with 8 positions matching TRBD2. The CDR3 extends over 16 amino acids. Germline V gene data show CDR1 as SGHVS and CDR2 as FQNEAQ. Trimming at V came to 5 bases and at J to 4 bases, leaving 13 bases not matched to a gene. CDR3 DNA sequence: TGTGCCAGCAGCCCGACGGGGGGGGACCCCGTTTACGAGCAGTACTTC. This codes for CASSPTGGDPVYEQYF.